The 3 T cell receptor beta chains reported below all come from one sample, sequenced in a study of CD8 T cells in ankylosing spondylitis. Broader study findings: Made up of under 10 highly homologous variants, a TCR beta motif appeared characteristic of ankylosing spondylitis blood.

TCRdb passed the 5' RACE reads through MiXCR, listing each CDR3 protein once. This sample has some 400,000 distinct CDR3 sequences, with 20% to 25% found just once. These receptors' antigens are unknown. Sequencing input: blood, either unsorted or a sorted T cell fraction (not recorded which). These receptors came from a male donor with ankylosing spondylitis.

The table lists this clonotype with a few counts. In DNA, the CDR3 is TGTGCCAGCAGTTACGGATTAGTGGCGGGGGAAGAGACCCAGTACTTC. Translation: CASSYGLVAGEETQYF. This chain uses TRBV6-5 with TRBJ2-5, with 7 bases aligning to TRBD2. Germline loops: CDR1 MNHEY, CDR2 SVGAGI. V gave up 2 bases and J gave up 3 bases; unmatched junction bases: 9. The CDR3 length is 16 residues.

This clonotype was seen more than once but under ten times. The chain has TRBV7-8 and TRBJ2-5; 9 nucleotides align to TRBD1. This CDR3 has 15 amino acids. Trimming at V came to 5 bases and at J to 4 bases, leaving 8 bases not matched to a gene. The germline V gene has CDR1 SGHVS and CDR2 FQNEAQ. Here the CDR3 reads CASSENTGGTETQYF. The CDR3 nucleotides read TGTGCCAGCAGCGAGAACACAGGGGGCACAGAGACCCAGTACTTC.

This clonotype has a handful of counts. This chain uses TRBV3-1 with TRBJ2-1; the match to TRBD1 covers 7 bases. The V gene end was trimmed by 4 bases and the J gene end by 6 bases; junction bases not matched to a gene: 12. The CDR3 loop spans 16 amino acids. The germline V gene has CDR1 LGHDT and CDR2 YNNKEL (reference sequence). The CDR3 here is CASSLTGTARLNEQFF. The CDR3 DNA follows: TGTGCCAGCAGCCTAACCGGGACAGCTAGACTCAATGAGCAGTTCTTC.